Shown below are 10 T cell receptor beta chains from a single sample sequenced in a study of post-analysis software for immune sequencing data. Incorporated into the TCR beta cDNA libraries were unique molecular identifiers, which served to reduce PCR and sequencing biases. TCRdb recomputed calls from the PCR reads with MiXCR, one row per CDR3 protein. The sample lists hundreds of thousands of distinct CDR3 sequences; around 34% were seen once. Antigens for these TCRs are unknown. Study-wide findings and caveats: Five TRBV segments appeared more often in patients than in controls, and TRBV5-6, TRBV5-1 and TRBV20-1 were among these.

The sequenced material came from blood. The receptors were gathered from a girl aged 10-17 years with multiple sclerosis.

To note about this clonotype: A much larger clone differs by one base, so this may be a read error. The rearrangement uses TRBV7-2 and TRBJ1-1; D is undetermined. From germline, CDR1 is SGHTA and CDR2 FQGNSA. The CDR3 totals 13 residues. As DNA, the CDR3 is TGTGCCAGCAGCCCAATTATGAACGCTGAAGCTTTCTTT. Its translation: CASSPIMNAEAFF.

DNA for the CDR3: TGTGCCAGCAGTTTAGTCCTTCAAGAGACCCAGTACTTC. Translation gives CASSLVLQETQYF. The rearrangement uses TRBV6-5 and TRBJ2-5; D call uncertain. V lost 4 bases and J lost 2, with 8 bases in between. The CDR3 is 13 amino acids. In germline, CDR1 is MNHEY, CDR2 SVGAGI.

The chain carries TRBV20-1 and TRBJ2-7, with 9 bases matching TRBD1. Losses at the gene ends were 0 bases for V and 3 bases for J; bases not matched to a gene: 6. The CDR3 runs to 15 residues. In germline, CDR1 is DFQATT, CDR2 SNEGSKA (reference sequence). CDR3 protein: CSARDGDRGFYEQYF. The CDR3 DNA is TGCAGTGCTAGAGATGGCGACAGGGGGTTCTACGAGCAGTACTTC.

This rearrangement joins TRBV7-2 to TRBJ1-1; 7 nucleotides match TRBD1. Unmatched junction bases numbered 10, after V lost 4 bases and J lost 11 bases. The CDR3 covers 13 residues. Germline lookup yields CDR1 SGHTA and CDR2 FQGNSA. The CDR3 is CASSSRTGRAAFF. In nucleotides, the CDR3 is TGTGCCAGCAGCTCCCGGACAGGTCGGGCGGCTTTCTTT.

This clonotype was detected many times. The rearrangement links TRBV24-1 to TRBJ1-2; D is undetermined. The V end was cut by 5 bases, the J end by 2 bases, with 11 bases between. Germline assignment: CDR1 KGHDR and CDR2 SFDVKD. CDR3 size: 14 residues. The CDR3 sequence is CATSGGTKNYGYTF. The CDR3 region has the DNA TGTGCCACCAGTGGGGGAACTAAGAACTATGGCTACACCTTC.

This clonotype was picked up many times. The genes are TRBV6-5 and TRBJ2-1; D may be TRBD1 (5 bases). The CDR3 contains 15 residues. V dropped 0 bases and J dropped 3 bases, with 9 bases sitting between them. Germline lookup yields CDR1 MNHEY and CDR2 SVGAGI. The CDR3: CASSYSIGDYNEQFF. The CDR3, as DNA: TGTGCCAGCAGTTACTCGATAGGGGACTACAATGAGCAGTTCTTC.

This clonotype was detected ten times or more. CDR3 sequence (DNA): TGTGCCATCAAACAGGGGGACACAGATACGCAGTATTTT. It is translated as CAIKQGDTDTQYF. V gene TRBV10-3 combines with J gene TRBJ2-3, with 8 bases lining up with TRBD1. The ends lost 7 bases at V and 2 bases at J; junction bases unmatched: 2. Per germline, CDR1 ENHRY and CDR2 SYGVKD. The CDR3 sequence is 13 residues long.

Concerning this clonotype itself: An end of the junction does not agree with germline; a read error may underlie this. The chain links TRBV12-3 or TRBV12-4 to TRBJ2-3; TRBD2 agrees at 13 bases. The CDR3 length is 16 residues. The CDR3 spells CASSSLAGGPADSQYF. CDR3 DNA sequence: TGTGCCAGCAGTTCACTAGCGGGAGGGCCTGCAGATTCGCAGTATTTT.

In this sample, this clonotype turned up many times. CDR3 in DNA: TGCGCCAGCAGTGCTTCCGCGGCGGCCGTTAGCAATCAGCCCCAGCATTTT. Amino acid sequence: CASSASAAAVSNQPQHF. This chain links TRBV10-2 with TRBJ1-5; D is unclear. Trimming took off 4 bases at V and 0 bases at J, with 16 bases between the two ends. The CDR3 is 17 residues long. Per germline, CDR1 WSHSY and CDR2 SAAADI.

This clonotype was seen a few times. This chain uses TRBV29-1 with TRBJ2-3; 9 bases agree with TRBD2. The CDR3 loop spans 13 amino acids. Looked up from germline, CDR1 is SQVTM and CDR2 is ANQGSEA. J gave up 1 base and V 4 bases, and 0 bases lay outside the gene matches. DNA for the CDR3: TGCAGCGTTGTAGCGGGGGGCACAGATACGCAGTATTTT. Its protein product is CSVVAGGTDTQYF.